The 5 T cell receptor beta chains below come from one sample, sequenced in a study of immune cell composition in non-small cell lung cancer. The assay was immunoSEQ multiplex PCR, and TCRdb's table has in-frame clones only and misses some. The repertoire holds 2,500 to 3,000 clones, 81% seen once, with about 11% in the top ten. The sample was also reused in another study, on CD4 T cells in lung cancer.

Sequencing was done on a sample of lung tumor tissue. The receptors were gathered from a human donor with non-small cell lung cancer.

The chain is built from TRBV11-2 and TRBJ1-5; possibly TRBD1 for D (5 bases). The CDR3 loop spans 15 amino acids. Per the germline V gene, CDR1 is SGHAT and CDR2 is FQNNGV. Deletions cut 3 bases from V and 7 bases from J, with 16 bases between. Written as DNA, the CDR3 is TGTGCCAGCAGCTTGGACACATTCGACGACCAGCCCCAGCATTTT. This translates into CASSLDTFDDQPQHF.

The table lists this clone with a few counts. The chain couples TRBV9 to TRBJ1-2; possible D gene TRBD1, 6 bases. Germline V gene data show CDR1 as SGDLS and CDR2 as YYNGEE. V lost 0 bases, J lost 7 bases, and 10 bases lay in between. This CDR3 has 13 residues. CDR3 region: CASSVDGRGGYTF. As DNA, the CDR3 is TGTGCCAGCAGCGTAGACGGCAGGGGTGGCTACACCTTC. The full variable domain, completed using reference TRBV9 and TRBJ1-2, is DSGVTQTPKHLITATGQRVTLRCSPRSGDLSVYWYQQSLDQGLQFLIQYYNGEERAKGNILERFSAQQFPDLHSELNLSSLELGDSALYFCASSVDGRGGYTFGSGTRLTVV.

This chain joins TRBV4-2 and TRBJ2-1; TRBD2 agrees at 7 bases. This CDR3 region has 16 residues. J lost 6 bases, V lost 0 bases, and 8 bases had no gene match. The germline V gene encodes CDR1 LGHNA and CDR2 YNFKEQ. The CDR3 nucleotides read TGTGCCAGCAGCCAAGAGACTAGCTCGGGTGTCAATGAGCAGTTCTTC. Its protein is CASSQETSSGVNEQFF.

The V and J genes are TRBV4-1 and TRBJ1-1; TRBD1 matches at 7 bases. Germline lookup yields CDR1 MGHRA and CDR2 YSYEKL. The CDR3 runs to 15 residues. The junction had 9 bases not matched to a gene; V was cut back by 3 bases and J by 5 bases. The CDR3: CASSQLQGRRTEAFF. Here the CDR3 DNA reads TGCGCCAGCAGCCAGTTACAGGGGAGAAGAACTGAAGCTTTCTTT.

To note about this clone: At one of its ends the junction is not consistent with the germline gene, which may arise from a read error. The chain has TRBV10-3 and TRBJ2-7; 7 bases line up with TRBD2. The CDR3 contains 15 residues. Germline lookup yields CDR1 ENHRY and CDR2 SYGVKD. CDR3 sequence (DNA): TGTGCCATCACTGAGGGACTAAAAGCAGGGTACGAGCAGTACTTC. Protein: CAITEGLKAGYEQYF.